This T cell receptor (beta chain) was found in a study of blood T cell repertoires in COVID-19. V was clipped by 5 bases and J by 6 bases, with 13 bases between them. Germline CDR1 reads SEHNR; CDR2 reads FQNEAQ (reference sequence). The CDR3 runs 14 residues. The Seattle site enrolled patients during active infection and followed them longitudinally. Per the original data handling: Amplification of reference gene primers provided the estimated nucleated cell counts. TCRdb's table, derived via immunoSEQ multiplex PCR, lists solely in-frame clones and lacks some. V, J and clone size derive from that table, while D and trimming were established from the DNA sequence. The sample holds 210,000 or so clones; 85% are singletons and the top ten take approximately 5.1%.

The sample comprised peripheral blood. The clonotype originates from a man over 45 with COVID-19, enrolled during active disease. This chain joins TRBV7-9 and TRBJ2-2; TRBD2 is a possible D gene (6 bases). The CDR3 spells CASSRYGGAGELFF. In DNA, the CDR3 is TGTGCCAGCAGCCGATATGGCGGGGCCGGGGAGCTGTTTTTT. The full variable domain, in which reference TRBV7-9 and TRBJ2-2 provide the parts outside the CDR3, is DTGVSQNPRHKITKRGQNVTFRCDPISEHNRLYWYRQTLGQGPEFLTYFQNEAQLEKSRLLSDRFSAERPKGSFSTLEIQRTEQGDSAMYLCASSRYGGAGELFFGEGSRLTVL.